A selection of T cell receptor beta chains follows, all from one sample in a study of cytomegalovirus exposure and HLA in healthy donors. Measured with immunoSEQ multiplex PCR; TCRdb has only the in-frame clones, and not every one. The repertoire consists of about 220,000 clones, with around 79% occurring once and the leading ten covering roughly 1.9%. The specimen sequenced was PBMCs. These receptors were taken from a male donor in good health and CMV-seronegative. Each CDR3 is given with its conserved first and last residue. The D gene is left open where the match is weak. Not all rows give a size; the values are once, few, many and, for expanded clones, a class.

d_call j_call v_call clone_size cdr3_aa cdr3_nt
TRBD1 TRBJ1-2 TRBV5-1 NA CASTLDRVGGYTF TGCGCCAGTACCCTCGACAGGGTAGGGGGCTACACCTTC
NA TRBJ1-2 TRBV10-3 NA CAISESSTGPIYGYTF TGTGCCATCAGTGAGTCCTCCACGGGTCCCATCTATGGCTACACCTTC
NA TRBJ1-6 TRBV28 NA CASSSLGGAGSPLHF TGTGCCAGCAGTTCTCTTGGGGGGGCTGGTTCACCCCTCCACTTT
NA TRBJ2-1 TRBV7-2 NA CASSPSRGSEQFF TGTGCCAGCAGCCCAAGCAGGGGATCTGAGCAGTTCTTC
TRBD2 TRBJ2-1 TRBV6-6 NA CASRPSGGAHNEQFF TGTGCCAGCAGACCGAGCGGGGGGGCCCACAATGAGCAGTTCTTC
TRBD2 TRBJ2-7 TRBV4-3 NA CASSQDAGGLYEQYF TGCGCCAGCAGCCAAGATGCGGGGGGCCTCTACGAGCAGTACTTC
NA TRBJ1-1 TRBV6-1 NA CASSWGWVGGTEAFF TGTGCCAGCAGTTGGGGGTGGGTGGGGGGCACTGAAGCTTTCTTT
NA TRBJ2-7 TRBV11-2 once CASSLLDRLSSYEQYF TGTGCCAGCAGCTTACTTGACAGGCTAAGCTCCTACGAGCAGTACTTC
NA TRBJ1-5 TRBV2 few CASSYDQPQHF TGTGCCAGCAGTTATGATCAGCCCCAGCATTTT
TRBD1 TRBJ2-1 TRBV7-2 NA CASSRRDRGLNEQFF TGTGCCAGCAGCCGGCGGGACAGGGGGCTAAATGAGCAGTTCTTC
NA TRBJ2-7 TRBV5-4 NA CASSLAVTYEQYF TGTGCCAGCAGCTTGGCAGTAACCTACGAGCAGTACTTC
NA TRBJ2-7 TRBV2 NA CATHRTDPYEQYF TGTGCCACTCACCGGACAGATCCCTACGAGCAGTACTTC
TRBD1 TRBJ2-1 TRBV28 NA CASSRQQGAMVHEQFF TGTGCCAGCAGTAGACAACAGGGGGCGATGGTCCATGAGCAGTTCTTC
NA TRBJ1-5 TRBV5-5 NA CASSLERRGPQHF TGTGCCAGCAGCTTGGAGCGGCGGGGGCCCCAGCATTTT
NA TRBJ2-2 TRBV7-6 once CASSPTGNGELFF TGTGCCAGCAGCCCCACGGGGAACGGGGAGCTGTTTTTT
NA TRBJ1-1 TRBV11-2 NA CASSLDVGAEAFF TGTGCCAGCAGCTTAGATGTAGGGGCCGAAGCTTTCTTT
NA TRBJ1-2 TRBV10-3 few CAISELQADYGYTF TGTGCCATCAGTGAGCTTCAGGCCGACTATGGCTACACCTTC
TRBD1 TRBJ1-2 TRBV27 NA CASSFSRTGGYTF TGTGCCAGCAGTTTCTCTAGGACAGGGGGCTACACCTTC
TRBD1 TRBJ2-1 TRBV18 NA CASSLTADRVYNEQFF TGTGCCAGCTCACTAACTGCGGACAGGGTATACAATGAGCAGTTCTTC
TRBD1 TRBJ1-5 TRBV5-6 NA CASSGLLIQGDGQPQHF TGTGCCAGCAGCGGACTTTTAATACAGGGGGACGGGCAGCCCCAGCATTTT
TRBD1 TRBJ1-1 TRBV7-2 NA CASSSGQASNTEAFF TGTGCCAGCAGCAGCGGACAGGCCTCGAACACTGAAGCTTTCTTT
TRBD1 TRBJ1-5 TRBV19 NA CASTPGQGYSNQPQHF TGTGCCAGTACTCCTGGACAGGGCTATAGCAATCAGCCCCAGCATTTT
TRBD1 TRBJ2-5 TRBV7-7 NA CASSSDRVAETQYF TGTGCTAGCAGCTCCGACAGGGTAGCGGAGACCCAGTACTTC
NA TRBJ1-1 TRBV5-4 NA CASQGQLNTEAFF TGTGCCAGCCAAGGACAGTTGAACACTGAAGCTTTCTTT
TRBD1 TRBJ2-5 TRBV28 NA CASSGTVQETQYF TGTGCCAGCAGTGGGACAGTCCAAGAGACCCAGTACTTC
TRBD1 TRBJ1-2 TRBV13 NA CASSLATGGGYTF TGTGCCAGCAGCTTAGCAACAGGGGGCGGGTACACCTTC
NA TRBJ2-7 TRBV6-6 NA CASSNRLNYEQYF TGTGCCAGCAGTAACAGGTTAAACTACGAGCAGTACTTC
NA TRBJ2-3 TRBV12-5 NA CASGLGDTDTQYF TGTGCTAGTGGTTTGGGAGACACAGATACGCAGTATTTT
TRBD1 TRBJ2-3 TRBV10-1 NA CASKDPRDRKTDTQYF TGCGCCAGCAAGGATCCCCGGGACAGGAAGACTGATACGCAGTATTTT
NA TRBJ2-4 TRBV2 NA CASREFREAKNIQYF TGTGCCAGCAGGGAATTCAGGGAAGCCAAAAACATTCAGTACTTC
TRBD1 TRBJ1-2 TRBV5-6 NA CASSLDRVDYGYTF TGTGCCAGCAGTTTGGACAGGGTAGACTATGGCTACACCTTC
TRBD2 TRBJ2-3 TRBV18 few CASSPLLAGAITDTQYF TGTGCCAGCTCACCCCTACTAGCGGGAGCCATCACAGATACGCAGTATTTT
NA TRBJ2-2 TRBV9 NA CASSVGAENTGELFF TGTGCCAGCAGCGTAGGAGCGGAGAACACCGGGGAGCTGTTTTTT
TRBD1 TRBJ2-3 TRBV10-3 NA CAISAISRDRGQDTQYF TGTGCCATCAGTGCCATTAGCCGGGACAGGGGGCAGGATACGCAGTATTTT
TRBD1 TRBJ2-3 TRBV6-4 NA CASSFTGDGNTDTQYF TGTGCCAGCAGTTTCACAGGGGATGGGAACACAGATACGCAGTATTTT
NA TRBJ1-5 TRBV19 NA CASSIERTLSNRGPQHF TGTGCCAGTAGTATAGAACGGACACTATCCAACCGCGGGCCCCAGCATTTT
TRBD1 TRBJ1-6 TRBV6-4 NA CASSDGQGPNSPLHF TGTGCCAGCAGTGATGGACAGGGACCGAATTCACCCCTCCACTTT
TRBD1 TRBJ2-7 TRBV5-1 NA CASSEDRTLTYEQYF TGCGCCAGCAGCGAGGACAGGACCCTAACCTACGAGCAGTACTTC
TRBD2 TRBJ2-1 TRBV5-4 NA CASSSAGGLYNEQFF TGTGCCAGCAGCTCCGCGGGGGGGTTGTACAATGAGCAGTTCTTC
TRBD2 TRBJ2-7 TRBV5-1 NA CASGTNYEQYF TGCGCCAGCGGGACTAACTACGAGCAGTACTTC
NA TRBJ2-7 TRBV7-5 NA CARSAAGEQYF TGTGCCAGAAGCGCAGCGGGCGAGCAGTACTTC